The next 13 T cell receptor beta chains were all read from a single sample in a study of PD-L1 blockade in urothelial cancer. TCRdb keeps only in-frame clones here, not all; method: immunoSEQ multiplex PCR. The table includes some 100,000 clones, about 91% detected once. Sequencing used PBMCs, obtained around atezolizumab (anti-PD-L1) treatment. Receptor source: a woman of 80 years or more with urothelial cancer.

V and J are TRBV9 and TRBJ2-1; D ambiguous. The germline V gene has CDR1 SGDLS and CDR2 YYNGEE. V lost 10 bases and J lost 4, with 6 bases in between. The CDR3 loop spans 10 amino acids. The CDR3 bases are TGTGCCGTCACTTACAATGAGCAGTTCTTC. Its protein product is CAVTYNEQFF.

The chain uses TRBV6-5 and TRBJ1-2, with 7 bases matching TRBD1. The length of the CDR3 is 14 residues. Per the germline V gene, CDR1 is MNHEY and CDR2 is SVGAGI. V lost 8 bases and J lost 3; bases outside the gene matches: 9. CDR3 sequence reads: CASSSGGLDYGYTF. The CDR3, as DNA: TGTGCCAGCTCCTCAGGGGGACTAGACTATGGCTACACCTTC.

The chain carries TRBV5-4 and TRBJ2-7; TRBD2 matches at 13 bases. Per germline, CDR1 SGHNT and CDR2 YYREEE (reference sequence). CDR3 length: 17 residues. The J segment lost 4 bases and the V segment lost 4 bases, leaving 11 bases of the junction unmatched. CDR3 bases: TGTGCCAGCAGCCGACGACTAGCGGGAGGATCGCTTTACGAGCAGTACTTC. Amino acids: CASSRRLAGGSLYEQYF.

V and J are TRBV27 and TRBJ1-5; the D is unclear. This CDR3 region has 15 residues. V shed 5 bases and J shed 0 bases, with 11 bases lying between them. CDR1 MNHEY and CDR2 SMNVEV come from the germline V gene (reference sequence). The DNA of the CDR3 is TGTGCCAGCAGTCCTCAGGCTTCTAGCAATCAGCCCCAGCATTTT. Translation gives CASSPQASSNQPQHF.

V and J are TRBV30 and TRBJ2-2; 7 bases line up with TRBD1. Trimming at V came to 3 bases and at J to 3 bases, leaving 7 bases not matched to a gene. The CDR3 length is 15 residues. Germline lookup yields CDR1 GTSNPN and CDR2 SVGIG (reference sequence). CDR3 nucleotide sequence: TGTGCCTGGAGATACAGGGGCGTCGACACCGGGGAGCTGTTTTTT. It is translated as CAWRYRGVDTGELFF.

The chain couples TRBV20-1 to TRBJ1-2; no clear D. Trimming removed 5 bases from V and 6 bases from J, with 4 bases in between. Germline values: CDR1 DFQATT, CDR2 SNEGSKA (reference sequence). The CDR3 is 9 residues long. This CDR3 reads CSALDGYTF. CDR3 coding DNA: TGCAGTGCTTTAGATGGCTACACCTTC.

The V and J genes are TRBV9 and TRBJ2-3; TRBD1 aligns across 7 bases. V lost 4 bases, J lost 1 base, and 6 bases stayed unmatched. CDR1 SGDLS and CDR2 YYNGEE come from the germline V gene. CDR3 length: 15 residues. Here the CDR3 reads CASSKGTGGTDTQYF. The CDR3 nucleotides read TGTGCCAGCAGCAAGGGAACAGGGGGCACAGATACGCAGTATTTT.

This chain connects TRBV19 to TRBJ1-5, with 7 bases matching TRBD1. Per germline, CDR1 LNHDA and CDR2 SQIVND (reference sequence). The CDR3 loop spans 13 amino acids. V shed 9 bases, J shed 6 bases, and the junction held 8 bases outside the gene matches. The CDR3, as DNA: TGTGCCAGCCATGACAGGGAACTTCAGCCCCAGCATTTT. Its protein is CASHDRELQPQHF.

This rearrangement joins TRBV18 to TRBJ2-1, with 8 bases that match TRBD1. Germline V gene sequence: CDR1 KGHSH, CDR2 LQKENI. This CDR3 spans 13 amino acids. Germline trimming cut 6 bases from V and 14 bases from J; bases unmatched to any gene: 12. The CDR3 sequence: CASSPTTGVGEFF. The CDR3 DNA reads TGTGCCAGCTCCCCAACGACAGGGGTGGGGGAGTTCTTC.

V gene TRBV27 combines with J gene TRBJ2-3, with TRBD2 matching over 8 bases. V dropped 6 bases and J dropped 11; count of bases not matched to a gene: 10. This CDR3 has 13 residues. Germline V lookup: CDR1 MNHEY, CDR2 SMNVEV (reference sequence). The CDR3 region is CASREGGGRRQYF. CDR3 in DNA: TGTGCCAGCAGGGAAGGCGGCGGGAGGAGGCAGTATTTT.

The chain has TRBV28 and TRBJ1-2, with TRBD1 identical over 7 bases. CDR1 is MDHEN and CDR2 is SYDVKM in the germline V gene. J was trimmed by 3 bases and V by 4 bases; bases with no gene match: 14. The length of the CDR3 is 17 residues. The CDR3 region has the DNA TGTGCCAGCAGTTCAAACTCAAGGGGGCCTGGTGACTATGGCTACACCTTC. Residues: CASSSNSRGPGDYGYTF.

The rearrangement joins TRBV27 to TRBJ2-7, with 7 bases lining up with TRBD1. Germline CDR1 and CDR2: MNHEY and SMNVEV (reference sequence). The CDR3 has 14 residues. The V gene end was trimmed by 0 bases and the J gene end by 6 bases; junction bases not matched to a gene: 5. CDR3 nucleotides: TGTGCCAGCAGTTTATCGAGACAGGGCACCGAGCAGTACTTC. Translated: CASSLSRQGTEQYF.

The CDR3 region has the DNA TGCGCCAGCAGTGAGTCGGCTATCGGGACAGACGGGTCCCTAGCCAAAAACATTCAGTACTTC. This codes for CASSESAIGTDGSLAKNIQYF. The rearrangement links TRBV10-1 to TRBJ2-4; 7 nucleotides agree with TRBD1. Germline CDR1 reads WNHNN; CDR2 reads SYGVQD (reference sequence). J gave up 0 bases and V 0 bases, and 17 bases lay outside the gene matches. The CDR3 consists of 21 residues.